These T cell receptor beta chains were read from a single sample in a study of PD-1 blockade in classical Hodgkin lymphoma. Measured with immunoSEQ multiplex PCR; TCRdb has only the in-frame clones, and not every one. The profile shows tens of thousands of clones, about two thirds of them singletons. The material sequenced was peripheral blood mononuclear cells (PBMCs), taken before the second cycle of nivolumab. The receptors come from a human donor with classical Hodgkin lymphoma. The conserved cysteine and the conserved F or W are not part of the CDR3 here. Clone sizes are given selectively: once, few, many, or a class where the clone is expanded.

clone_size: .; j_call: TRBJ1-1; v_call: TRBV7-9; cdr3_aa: ASSLVVGQGHTEAF
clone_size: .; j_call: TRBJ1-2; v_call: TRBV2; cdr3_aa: ASNAGARGYT
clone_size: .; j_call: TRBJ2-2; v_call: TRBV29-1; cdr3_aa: SVEGQGAGELF
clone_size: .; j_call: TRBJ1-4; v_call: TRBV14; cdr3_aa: ASSQDLWEEKLF
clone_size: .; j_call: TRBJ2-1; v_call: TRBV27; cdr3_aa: ASSLRQGVHGEQF
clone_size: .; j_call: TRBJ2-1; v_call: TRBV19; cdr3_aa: ASSGLAVPNEQF
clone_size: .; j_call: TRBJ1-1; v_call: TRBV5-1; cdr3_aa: ASSLGPGQGGEAF
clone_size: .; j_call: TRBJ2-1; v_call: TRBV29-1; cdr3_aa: SVVRPGLAINEQF
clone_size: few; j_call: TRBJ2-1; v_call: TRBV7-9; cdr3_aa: ASSTLVATPGNEQF
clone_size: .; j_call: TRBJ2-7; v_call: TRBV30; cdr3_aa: AWSQQGGTGEQY
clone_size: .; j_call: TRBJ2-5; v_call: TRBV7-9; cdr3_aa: ASSFGRGRTVGETQY
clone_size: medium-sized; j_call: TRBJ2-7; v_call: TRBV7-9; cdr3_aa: ASSLGRYEQY
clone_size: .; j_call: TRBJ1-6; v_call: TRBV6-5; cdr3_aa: ASTSLSALNSPLH
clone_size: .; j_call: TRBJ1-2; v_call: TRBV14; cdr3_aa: ASSQVGGLQGYT
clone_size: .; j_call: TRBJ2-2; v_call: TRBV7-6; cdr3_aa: ASSHLTSRNTGELF
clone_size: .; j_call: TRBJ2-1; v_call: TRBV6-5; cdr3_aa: ASSPGLGEF
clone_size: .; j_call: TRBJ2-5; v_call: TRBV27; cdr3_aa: ASSSMTALQETQY
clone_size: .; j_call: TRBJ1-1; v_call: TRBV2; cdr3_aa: ASSRRRATGEDTEAF
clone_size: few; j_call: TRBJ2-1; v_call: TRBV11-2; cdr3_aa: ASSLAGRSSYNEQF
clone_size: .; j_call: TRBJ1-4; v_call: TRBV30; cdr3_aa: AWSDRNEKLF
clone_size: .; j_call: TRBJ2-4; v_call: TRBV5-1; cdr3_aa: ASSPNLGNIQY
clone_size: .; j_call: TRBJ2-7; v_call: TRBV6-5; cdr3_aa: ASSYFGGAYEQY
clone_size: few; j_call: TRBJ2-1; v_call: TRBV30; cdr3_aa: AWNRWNEQF
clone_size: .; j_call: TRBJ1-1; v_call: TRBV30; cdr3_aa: AWSVLGGSEAEAF
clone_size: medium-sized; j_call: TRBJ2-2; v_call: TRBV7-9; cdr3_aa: ASSPGTGGNTGELF
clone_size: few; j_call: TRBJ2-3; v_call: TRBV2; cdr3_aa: ASSVGFPDTQY
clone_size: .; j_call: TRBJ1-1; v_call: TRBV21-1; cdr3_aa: ATRDTEAF
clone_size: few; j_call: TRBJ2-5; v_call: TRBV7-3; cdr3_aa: ASSLRQQETQY
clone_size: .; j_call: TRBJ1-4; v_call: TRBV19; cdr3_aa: ASSSFEKLF
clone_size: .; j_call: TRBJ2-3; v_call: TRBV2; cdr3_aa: ASSGGADGTQY
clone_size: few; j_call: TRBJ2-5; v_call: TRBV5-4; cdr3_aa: ASSFTGAAETQY
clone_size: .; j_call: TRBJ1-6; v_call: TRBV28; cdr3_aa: ASSLVGGSPYNSPLH
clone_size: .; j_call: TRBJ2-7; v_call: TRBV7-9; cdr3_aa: ASSSGQLEQY
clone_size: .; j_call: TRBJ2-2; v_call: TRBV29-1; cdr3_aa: SVVGKTNTGELF
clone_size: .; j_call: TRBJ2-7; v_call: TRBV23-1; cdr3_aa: ASSHWTSGGTYEQY
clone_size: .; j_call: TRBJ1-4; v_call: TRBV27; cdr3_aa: ASSFWGEKLF
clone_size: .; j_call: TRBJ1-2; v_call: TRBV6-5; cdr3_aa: ASSYSGGIANGYT
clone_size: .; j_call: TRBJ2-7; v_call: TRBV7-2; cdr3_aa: ASGEAPRPYEQY
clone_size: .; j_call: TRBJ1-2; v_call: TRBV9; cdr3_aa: ASSAGVDRDHNYGYT
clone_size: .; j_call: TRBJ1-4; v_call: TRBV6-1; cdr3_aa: ASSFRGLSEKLF
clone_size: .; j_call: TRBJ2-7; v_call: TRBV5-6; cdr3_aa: ASSFVQGGEQY
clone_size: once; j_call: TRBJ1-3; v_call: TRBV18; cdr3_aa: ASSPLQDSGNTIY
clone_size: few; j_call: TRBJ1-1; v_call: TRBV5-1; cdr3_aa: ASSLGRGFGVLRTEAF
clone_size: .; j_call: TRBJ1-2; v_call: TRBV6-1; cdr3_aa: ASSEANRVGLYGYT
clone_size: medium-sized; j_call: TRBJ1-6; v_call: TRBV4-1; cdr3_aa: ASSQGQGRGSPLH
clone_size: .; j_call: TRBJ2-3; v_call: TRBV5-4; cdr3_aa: ASSGGGTDTQY
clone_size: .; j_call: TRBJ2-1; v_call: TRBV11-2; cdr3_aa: ASSLDPLGQKSSYNEQF
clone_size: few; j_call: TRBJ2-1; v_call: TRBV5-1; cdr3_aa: ASSLIAGEVLLGNEQF
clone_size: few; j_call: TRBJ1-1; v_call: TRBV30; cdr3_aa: AWSVGGTEAF
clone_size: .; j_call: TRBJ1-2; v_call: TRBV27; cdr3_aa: ASMGGWGTGYT
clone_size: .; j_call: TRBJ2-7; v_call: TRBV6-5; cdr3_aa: ASSYSGPRADEQY
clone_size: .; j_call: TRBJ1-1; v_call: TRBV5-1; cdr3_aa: ASSLAGSTEAF
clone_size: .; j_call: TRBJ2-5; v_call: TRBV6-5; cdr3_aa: ASSYYSGEETQY
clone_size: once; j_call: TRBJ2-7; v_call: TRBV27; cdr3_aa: ASSLSGYYEQY
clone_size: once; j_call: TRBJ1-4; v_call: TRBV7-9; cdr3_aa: ASSLEARTGRYEKLF
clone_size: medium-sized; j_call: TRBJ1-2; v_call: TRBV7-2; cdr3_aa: ASSFVGGGYT
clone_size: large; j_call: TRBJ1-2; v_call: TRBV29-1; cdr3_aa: SVDYRGGYT